This record covers a single T cell receptor beta chain. These data originate in a study of CD8 T cells in Susac syndrome. Patients with stable or active relapsing-remitting disease, all of them treatment-naive, made up the multiple sclerosis controls. TEMRA cells were FACS-enriched, while CD8+ and CD4+ T cells were negatively isolated. Random hexamers were used to reverse transcribe the RNA input (about 0.5 to 1 ug). A multiplex approach, immunoSEQ multiplex PCR, amplified TCR beta CDR3 across 54 Vbeta and 13 Jbeta. MiXCR, run by TCRdb on the immunoSEQ multiplex PCR reads, gives a single entry per CDR3 protein. The sample holds about 140,000 distinct CDR3 sequences; approximately 95% are singletons and the top ten take about 0.11%. Germline-derived CDR1 and CDR2 are SGHTA and FQGNSA. This CDR3 has 15 amino acids. Trimming took 5 bases from V and 5 from J; bases not matched to a gene: 10.

This receptor was taken from a human donor with multiple sclerosis. The chain couples TRBV7-2 to TRBJ2-5; TRBD1 matches at 8 bases. Sequencing was carried out using CD4+ T cells from PBMCs. DNA of the CDR3: TGTGCCAGCAGCCGAACGGGAAACAGGGGGGAGACCCAGTACTTC. It specifies CASSRTGNRGETQYF.